The present entry profiles one TCR beta chain with its context. The antigen is unknown. The record originates from a study of identical twins. General study points: Its conclusions, products of cross-sectional statistical analysis, did not come from following the same donors. Excess twin sharing in beta out-of-frame sequences was weaker. With monozygotic twins, out-of-frame TCR alpha sharing exceeded what models estimated. Part of the zero-insertion signal could reflect confounding by invariant MAIT and iNKT cells.

The CDR3 consists of 16 residues. The V and J ends lost 2 bases and 1 base respectively, with 13 bases between them. Germline V lookup: CDR1 SGHTA, CDR2 FQGNSA. From the 5' RACE reads, TCRdb called clonotypes with MiXCR, one entry per CDR3 protein. The table lists 1.5 million to 2 million distinct CDR3 sequences, about 31% of them singletons, with 0.27% in the top ten. This chain joins TRBV7-2 and TRBJ2-3; D ambiguous. The sequenced sample was cord blood. The source is a newborn girl in good health. DNA for the CDR3: TGTGCCAGCAGCTTATCGCGGATTGGCCGCACAGATACGCAGTATTTT. It encodes CASSLSRIGRTDTQYF.